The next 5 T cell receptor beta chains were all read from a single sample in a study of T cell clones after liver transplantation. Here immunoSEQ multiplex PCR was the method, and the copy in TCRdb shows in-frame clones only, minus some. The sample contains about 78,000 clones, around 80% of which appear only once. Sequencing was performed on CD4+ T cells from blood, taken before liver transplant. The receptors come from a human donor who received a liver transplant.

In DNA form, the CDR3 reads TGTGCCAGCAGTTTGCCGGGGAAGTTGTCCTTTGACTATGGCTACACCTTC. This codes for CASSLPGKLSFDYGYTF. The J gene is TRBJ1-2, the V gene TRBV28; D is ambiguous. The CDR3 is 17 residues long. The germline V and J ends were trimmed by 3 bases and 3 bases, with 20 bases remaining between them. The V gene's germline CDR1 is MDHEN and CDR2 SYDVKM.

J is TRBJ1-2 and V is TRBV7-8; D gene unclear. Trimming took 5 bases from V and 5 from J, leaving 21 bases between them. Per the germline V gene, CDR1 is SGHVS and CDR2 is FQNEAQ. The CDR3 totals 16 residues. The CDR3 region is CASSLRTGSWSYGYTF. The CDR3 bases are TGTGCCAGCAGCCTTCGGACCGGGTCGTGGAGTTATGGCTACACCTTC.

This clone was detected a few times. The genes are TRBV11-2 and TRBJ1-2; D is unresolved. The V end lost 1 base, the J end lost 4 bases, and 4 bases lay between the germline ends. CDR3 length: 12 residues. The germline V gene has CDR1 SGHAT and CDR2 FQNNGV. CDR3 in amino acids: CASSLGVYGYTF. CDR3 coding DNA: TGTGCCAGCAGCTTAGGAGTCTATGGCTACACCTTC.

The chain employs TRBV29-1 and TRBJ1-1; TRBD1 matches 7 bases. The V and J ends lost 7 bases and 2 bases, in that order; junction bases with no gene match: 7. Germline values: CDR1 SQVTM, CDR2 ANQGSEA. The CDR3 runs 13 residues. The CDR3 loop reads CSALGQVNTEAFF. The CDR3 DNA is TGCAGCGCCCTCGGACAGGTTAACACTGAAGCTTTCTTT.

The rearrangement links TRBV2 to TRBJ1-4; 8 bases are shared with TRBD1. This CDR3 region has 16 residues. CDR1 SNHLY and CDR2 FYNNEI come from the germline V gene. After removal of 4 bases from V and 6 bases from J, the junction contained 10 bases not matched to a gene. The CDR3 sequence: CASSAPTGAGDEKLFF. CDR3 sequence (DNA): TGTGCCAGCAGTGCCCCGACAGGGGCGGGGGATGAAAAACTGTTTTTT.